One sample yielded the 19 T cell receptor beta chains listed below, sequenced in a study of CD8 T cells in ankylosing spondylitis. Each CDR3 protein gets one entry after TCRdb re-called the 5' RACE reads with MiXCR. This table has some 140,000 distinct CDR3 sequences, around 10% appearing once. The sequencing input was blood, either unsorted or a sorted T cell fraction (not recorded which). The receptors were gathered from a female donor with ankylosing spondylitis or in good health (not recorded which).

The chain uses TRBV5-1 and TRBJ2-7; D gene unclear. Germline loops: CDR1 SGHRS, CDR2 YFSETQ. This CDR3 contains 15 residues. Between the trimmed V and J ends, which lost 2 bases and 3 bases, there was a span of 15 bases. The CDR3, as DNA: TGCGCCAGCAGCTTCGGCGATCGGGCAGGCTACGAGCAGTACTTC. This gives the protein CASSFGDRAGYEQYF.

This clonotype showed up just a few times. CDR3 bases: TGTGCCAGCAGTTTCCCCCCTTTGCAGTTCTTC. The encoded protein is CASSFPPLQFF. The chain uses TRBV12-3 or TRBV12-4 and TRBJ2-1; no clear D gene. Trimming took off 3 bases at V and 12 bases at J, with 9 bases between the two ends. The CDR3 totals 11 residues.

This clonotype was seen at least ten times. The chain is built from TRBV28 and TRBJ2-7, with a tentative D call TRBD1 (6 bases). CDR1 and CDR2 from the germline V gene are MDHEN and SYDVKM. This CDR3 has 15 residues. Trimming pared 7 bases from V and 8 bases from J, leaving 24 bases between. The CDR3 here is CASNSHEGGGVKQYF. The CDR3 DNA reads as TGTGCCAGCAATTCCCATGAGGGTGGGGGCGTCAAGCAGTACTTC. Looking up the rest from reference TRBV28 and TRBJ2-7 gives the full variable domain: DVKVTQSSRYLVKRTGEKVFLECVQDMDHENMFWYRQDPGLGLRLIYFSYDVKMKEKGDIPEGYSVSREKKERFSLILESASTNQTSMYLCASNSHEGGGVKQYFGPGTRLTVT.

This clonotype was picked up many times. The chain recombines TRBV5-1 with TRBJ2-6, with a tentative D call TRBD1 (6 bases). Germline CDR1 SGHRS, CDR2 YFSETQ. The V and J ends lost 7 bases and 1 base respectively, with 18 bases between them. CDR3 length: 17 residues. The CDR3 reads CASRSGQSFSGANVLTF. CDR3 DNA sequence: TGCGCCAGCCGATCAGGACAGTCTTTTTCTGGGGCCAACGTCCTGACTTTC.

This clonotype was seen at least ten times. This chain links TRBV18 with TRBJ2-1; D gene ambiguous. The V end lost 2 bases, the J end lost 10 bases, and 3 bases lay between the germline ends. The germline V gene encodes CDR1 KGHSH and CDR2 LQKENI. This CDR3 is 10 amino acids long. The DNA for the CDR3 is TGTGCCAGCTCACCAGGAGAGCAGTTCTTC. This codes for CASSPGEQFF.

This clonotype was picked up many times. In nucleotides, the CDR3 is TGTGCCAGCAGTGCCGGGACAGGGGGCTCTATCGGCAATCAGCCCCAGCATTTT. This encodes CASSAGTGGSIGNQPQHF. The chain joins TRBV12-3 or TRBV12-4 to TRBJ1-5; 12 nucleotides agree with TRBD1. The length of the CDR3 is 18 residues. J lost 2 bases, V lost 5 bases, and 10 bases had no gene match.

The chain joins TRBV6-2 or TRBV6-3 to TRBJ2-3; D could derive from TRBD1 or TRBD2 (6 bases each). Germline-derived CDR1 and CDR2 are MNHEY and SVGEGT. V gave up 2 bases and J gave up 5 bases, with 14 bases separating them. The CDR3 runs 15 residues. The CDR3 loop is CASSYDDGGGDTQYF. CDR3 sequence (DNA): TGTGCCAGCAGTTACGACGATGGAGGGGGAGATACGCAGTATTTT.

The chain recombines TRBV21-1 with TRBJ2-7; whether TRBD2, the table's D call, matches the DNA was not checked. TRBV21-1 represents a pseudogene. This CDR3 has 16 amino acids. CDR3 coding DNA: TGTGCCAGCAGCCTCTTCCGCGGGAGCAACCGGACCGAGCAGTACTTC. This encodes CASSLFRGSNRTEQYF.

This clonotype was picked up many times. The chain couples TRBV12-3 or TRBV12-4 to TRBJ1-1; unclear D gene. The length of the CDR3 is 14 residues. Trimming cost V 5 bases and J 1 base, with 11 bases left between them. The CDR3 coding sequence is TGTGCCAGCAGTCCCCGAGATGAGAACACTGAAGCTTTCTTT. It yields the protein CASSPRDENTEAFF.

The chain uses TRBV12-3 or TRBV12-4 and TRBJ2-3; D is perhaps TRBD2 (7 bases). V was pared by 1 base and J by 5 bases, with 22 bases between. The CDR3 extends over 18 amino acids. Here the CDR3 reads CASSLEGGLGGLGDTQYF. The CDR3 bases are TGTGCCAGCAGTTTAGAGGGGGGGCTGGGGGGTCTCGGAGATACGCAGTATTTT.

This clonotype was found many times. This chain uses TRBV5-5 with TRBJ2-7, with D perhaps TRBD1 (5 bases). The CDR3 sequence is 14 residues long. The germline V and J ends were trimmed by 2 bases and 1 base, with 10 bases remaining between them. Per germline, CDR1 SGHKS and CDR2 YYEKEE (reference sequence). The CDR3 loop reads CASSFLQVSYEQYF. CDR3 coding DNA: TGTGCCAGCAGCTTTCTACAGGTATCCTACGAGCAGTACTTC.

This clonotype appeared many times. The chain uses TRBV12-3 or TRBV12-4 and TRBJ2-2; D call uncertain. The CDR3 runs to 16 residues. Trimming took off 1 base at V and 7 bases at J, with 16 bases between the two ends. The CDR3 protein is CASSLGGSGKGGELFF. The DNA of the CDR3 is TGTGCCAGCAGTTTAGGGGGATCTGGTAAAGGCGGGGAGCTGTTTTTT.

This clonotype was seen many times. CDR3 DNA sequence: TGCAGTGCAACTCAATACAATGAGCAGTTCTTC. This encodes CSATQYNEQFF. The chain has TRBV20-1 and TRBJ2-1; no clear D gene. V gave up 6 bases and J gave up 4 bases, with 7 bases separating them. The CDR3 extends over 11 amino acids. Germline assignment: CDR1 DFQATT and CDR2 SNEGSKA (reference sequence).

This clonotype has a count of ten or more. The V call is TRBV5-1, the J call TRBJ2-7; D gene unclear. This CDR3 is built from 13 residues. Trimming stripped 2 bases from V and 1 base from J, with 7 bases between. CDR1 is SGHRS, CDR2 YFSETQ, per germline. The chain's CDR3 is CASSFSTSYEQYF. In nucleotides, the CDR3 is TGCGCCAGCAGCTTTTCCACTTCCTACGAGCAGTACTTC. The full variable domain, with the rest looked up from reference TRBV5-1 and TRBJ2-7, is KAGVTQTPRYLIKTRGQQVTLSCSPISGHRSVSWYQQTPGQGLQFLFEYFSETQRNKGNFPGRFSGRQFSNSRSEMNVSTLELGDSALYLCASSFSTSYEQYFGPGTRLTVT.

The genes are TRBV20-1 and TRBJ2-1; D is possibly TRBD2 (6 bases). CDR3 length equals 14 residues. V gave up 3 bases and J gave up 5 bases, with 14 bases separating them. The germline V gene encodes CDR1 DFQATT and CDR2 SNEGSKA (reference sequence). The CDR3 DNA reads TGCAGTGCTAGTGCCAGACTAGAGAACAATGAGCAGTTCTTC. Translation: CSASARLENNEQFF.

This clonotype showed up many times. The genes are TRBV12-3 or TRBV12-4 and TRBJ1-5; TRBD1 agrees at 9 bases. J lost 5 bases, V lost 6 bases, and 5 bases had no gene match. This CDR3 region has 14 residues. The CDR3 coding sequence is TGTGCCAGCAGACGGACAGGGGAAGATCAGCCCCAGCATTTT. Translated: CASRRTGEDQPQHF.

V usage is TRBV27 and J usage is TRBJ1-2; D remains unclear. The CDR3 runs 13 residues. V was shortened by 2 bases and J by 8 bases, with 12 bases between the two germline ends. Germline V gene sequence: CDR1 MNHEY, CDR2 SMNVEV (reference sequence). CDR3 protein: CASSLEGSWGYTF. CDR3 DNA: TGTGCCAGCAGTTTAGAGGGTTCGTGGGGCTACACCTTC.

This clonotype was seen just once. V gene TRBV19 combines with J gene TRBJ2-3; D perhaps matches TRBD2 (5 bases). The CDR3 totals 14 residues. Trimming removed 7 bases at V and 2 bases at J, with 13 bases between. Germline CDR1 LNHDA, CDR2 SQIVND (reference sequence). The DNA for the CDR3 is TGTGCCAGTAAGCTAGCCGATTCCACAGATACGCAGTATTTT. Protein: CASKLADSTDTQYF.

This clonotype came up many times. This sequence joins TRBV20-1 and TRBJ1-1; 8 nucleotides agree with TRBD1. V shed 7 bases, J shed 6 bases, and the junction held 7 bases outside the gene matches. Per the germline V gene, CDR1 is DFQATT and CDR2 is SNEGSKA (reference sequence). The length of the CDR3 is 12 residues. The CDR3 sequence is CSVSDRDAEAFF. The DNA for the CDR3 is TGCAGTGTTTCGGACAGGGATGCTGAAGCTTTCTTT.